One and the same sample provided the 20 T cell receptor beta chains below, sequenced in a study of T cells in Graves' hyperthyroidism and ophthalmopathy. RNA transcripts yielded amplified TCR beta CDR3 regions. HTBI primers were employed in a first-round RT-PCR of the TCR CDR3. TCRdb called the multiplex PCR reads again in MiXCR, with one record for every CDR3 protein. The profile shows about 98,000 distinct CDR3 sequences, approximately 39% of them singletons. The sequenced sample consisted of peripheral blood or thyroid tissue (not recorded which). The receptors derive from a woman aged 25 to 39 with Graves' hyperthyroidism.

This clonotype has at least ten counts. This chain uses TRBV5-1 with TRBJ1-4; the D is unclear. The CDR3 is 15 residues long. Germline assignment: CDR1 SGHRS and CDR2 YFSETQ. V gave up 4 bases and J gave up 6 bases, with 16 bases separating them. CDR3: CASSPGPSRDEKLFF. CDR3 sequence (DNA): TGCGCCAGCAGCCCCGGACCGTCTCGGGATGAAAAACTGTTTTTT. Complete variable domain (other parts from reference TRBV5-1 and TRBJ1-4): KAGVTQTPRYLIKTRGQQVTLSCSPISGHRSVSWYQQTPGQGLQFLFEYFSETQRNKGNFPGRFSGRQFSNSRSEMNVSTLELGDSALYLCASSPGPSRDEKLFFGSGTQLSVL.

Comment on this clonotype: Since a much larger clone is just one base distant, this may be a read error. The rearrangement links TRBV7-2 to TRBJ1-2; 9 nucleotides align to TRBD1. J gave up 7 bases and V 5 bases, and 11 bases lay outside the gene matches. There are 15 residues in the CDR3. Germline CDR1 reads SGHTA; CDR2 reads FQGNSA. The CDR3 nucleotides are TGTGCCAGCAGCCGGGACAGGGTTTCACTCTCTGGCTACACCTTC. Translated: CASSRDRVSLSGYTF.

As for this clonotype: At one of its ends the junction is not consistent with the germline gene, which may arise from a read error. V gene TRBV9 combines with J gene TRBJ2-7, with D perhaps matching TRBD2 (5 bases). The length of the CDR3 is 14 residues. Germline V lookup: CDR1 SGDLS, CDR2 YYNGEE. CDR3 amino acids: CASSLEGEGYEQYF. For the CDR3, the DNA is TGCGCCAGCAGCTTAGAGGGAGAGGGCTACGAGCAGTACTTC.

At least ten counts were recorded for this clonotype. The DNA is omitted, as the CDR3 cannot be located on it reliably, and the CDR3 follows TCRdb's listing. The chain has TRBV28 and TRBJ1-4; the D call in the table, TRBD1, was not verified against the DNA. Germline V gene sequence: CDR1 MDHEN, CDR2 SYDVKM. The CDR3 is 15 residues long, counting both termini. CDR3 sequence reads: CASSFFGQGDKGLFF.

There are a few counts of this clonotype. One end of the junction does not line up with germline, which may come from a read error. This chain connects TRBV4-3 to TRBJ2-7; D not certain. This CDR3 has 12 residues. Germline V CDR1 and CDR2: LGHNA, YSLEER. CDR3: CASSQLGNEQYF. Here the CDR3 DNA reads TGCGCCAGCAGCCAACTTGGCAACGAGCAGTACTTT.

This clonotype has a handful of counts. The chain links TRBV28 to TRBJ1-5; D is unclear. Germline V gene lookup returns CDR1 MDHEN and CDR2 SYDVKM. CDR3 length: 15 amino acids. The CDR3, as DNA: TGTGGTACGAAGAAGGCAGGTATCCCGAATCAGCCCCAGCATTTT. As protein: CGTKKAGIPNQPQHF.

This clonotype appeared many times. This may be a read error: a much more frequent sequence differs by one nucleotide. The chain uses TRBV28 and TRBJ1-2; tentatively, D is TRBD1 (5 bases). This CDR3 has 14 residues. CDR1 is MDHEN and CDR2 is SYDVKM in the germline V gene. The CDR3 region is CSSSLWDGDYGYTF. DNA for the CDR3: TGTTCCAGCAGTTTATGGGACGGGGACTATGGCTACACCTTC.

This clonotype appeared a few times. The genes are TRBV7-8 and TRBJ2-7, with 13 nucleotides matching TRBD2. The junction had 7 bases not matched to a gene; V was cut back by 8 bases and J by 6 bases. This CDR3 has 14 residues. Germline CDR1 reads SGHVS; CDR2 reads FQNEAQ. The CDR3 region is CASSGTSGTREQYF. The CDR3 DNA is TGTGCCAGCTCGGGGACTAGCGGGACACGCGAGCAGTACTTC.

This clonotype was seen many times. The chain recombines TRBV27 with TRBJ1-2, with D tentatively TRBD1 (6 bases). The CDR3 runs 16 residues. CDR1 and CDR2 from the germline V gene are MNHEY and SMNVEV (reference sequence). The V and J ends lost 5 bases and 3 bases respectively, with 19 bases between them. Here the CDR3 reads CASSTATGPLDYGYTF. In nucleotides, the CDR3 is TGTGCCAGCAGTACCGCAACAGGGCCGCTTGACTATGGCTACACCTTC.

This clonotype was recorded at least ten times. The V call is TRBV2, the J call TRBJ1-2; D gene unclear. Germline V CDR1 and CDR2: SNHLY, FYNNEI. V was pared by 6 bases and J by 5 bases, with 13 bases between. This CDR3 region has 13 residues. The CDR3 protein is CASSPEGSYGYTF. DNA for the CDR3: TGTGCCAGCAGCCCCGAAGGTTCTTATGGCTACACCTTC.

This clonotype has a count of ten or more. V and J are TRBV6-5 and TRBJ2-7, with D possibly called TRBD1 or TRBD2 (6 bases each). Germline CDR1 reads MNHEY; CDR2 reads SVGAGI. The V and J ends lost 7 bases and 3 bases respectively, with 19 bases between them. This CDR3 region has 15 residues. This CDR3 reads CASTLKGGRDYEQYF. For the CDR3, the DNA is TGTGCCAGCACCCTTAAGGGGGGCAGGGACTACGAGCAGTACTTC.

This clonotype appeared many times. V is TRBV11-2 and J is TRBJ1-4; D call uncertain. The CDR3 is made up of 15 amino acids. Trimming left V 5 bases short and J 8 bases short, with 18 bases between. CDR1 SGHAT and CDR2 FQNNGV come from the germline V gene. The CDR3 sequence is CASSPLTRSGEKLFF. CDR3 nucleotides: TGTGCCAGCAGCCCCTTGACCCGATCCGGGGAAAAACTGTTTTTT.

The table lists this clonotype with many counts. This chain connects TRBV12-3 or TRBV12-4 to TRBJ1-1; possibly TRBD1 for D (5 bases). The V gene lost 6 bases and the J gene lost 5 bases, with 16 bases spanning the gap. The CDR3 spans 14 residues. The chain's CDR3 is CASRSTPRGTEAFF. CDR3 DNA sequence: TGTGCCAGCAGGTCTACGCCTAGGGGTACTGAAGCTTTCTTT.

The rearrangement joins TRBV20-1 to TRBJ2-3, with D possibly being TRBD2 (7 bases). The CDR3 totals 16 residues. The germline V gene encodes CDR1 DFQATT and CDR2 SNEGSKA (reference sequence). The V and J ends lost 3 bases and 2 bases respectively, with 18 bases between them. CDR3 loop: CSASPRGGPTTDTQYF. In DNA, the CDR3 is TGCAGTGCTAGTCCGAGGGGGGGCCCTACCACAGATACGCAGTATTTT.

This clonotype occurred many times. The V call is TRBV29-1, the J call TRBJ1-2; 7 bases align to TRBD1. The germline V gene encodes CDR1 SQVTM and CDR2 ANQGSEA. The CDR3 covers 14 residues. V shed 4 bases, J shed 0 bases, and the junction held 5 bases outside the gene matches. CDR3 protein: CSVVFGQANYGYTF. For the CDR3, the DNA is TGCAGCGTTGTCTTCGGACAGGCTAACTATGGCTACACCTTC.

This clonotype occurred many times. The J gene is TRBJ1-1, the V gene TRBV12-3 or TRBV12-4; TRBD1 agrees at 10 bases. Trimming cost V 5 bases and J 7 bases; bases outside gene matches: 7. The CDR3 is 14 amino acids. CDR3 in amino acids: CASSRQGAVDEAFF. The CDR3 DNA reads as TGTGCCAGCAGTCGACAGGGGGCCGTCGATGAAGCTTTCTTT.

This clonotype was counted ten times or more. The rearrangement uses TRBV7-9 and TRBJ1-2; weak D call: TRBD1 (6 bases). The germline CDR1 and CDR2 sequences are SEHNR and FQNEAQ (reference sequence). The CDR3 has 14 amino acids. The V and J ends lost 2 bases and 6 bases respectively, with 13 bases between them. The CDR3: CASSLTGGRNGYTF. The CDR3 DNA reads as TGTGCCAGCAGCTTAACGGGGGGGCGGAATGGCTACACCTTC.

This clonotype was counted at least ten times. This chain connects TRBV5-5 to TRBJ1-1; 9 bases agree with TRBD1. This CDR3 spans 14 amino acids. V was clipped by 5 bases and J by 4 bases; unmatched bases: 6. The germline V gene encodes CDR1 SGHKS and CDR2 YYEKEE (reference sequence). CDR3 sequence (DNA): TGTGCCAGCAGACTGGGACAGGGAGGCACTGAAGCTTTCTTT. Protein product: CASRLGQGGTEAFF.

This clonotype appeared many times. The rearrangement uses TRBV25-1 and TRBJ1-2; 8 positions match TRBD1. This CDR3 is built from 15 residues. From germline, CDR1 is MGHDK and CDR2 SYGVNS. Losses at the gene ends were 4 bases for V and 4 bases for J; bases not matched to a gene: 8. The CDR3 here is CASSGQGREGYGYTF. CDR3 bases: TGTGCCAGCAGTGGACAGGGGAGAGAGGGCTATGGCTACACCTTC.

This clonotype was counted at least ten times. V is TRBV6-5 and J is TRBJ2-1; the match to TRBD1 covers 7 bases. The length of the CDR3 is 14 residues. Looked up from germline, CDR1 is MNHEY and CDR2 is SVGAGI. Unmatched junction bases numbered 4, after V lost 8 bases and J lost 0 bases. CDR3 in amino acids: CASQGVNSYNEQFF. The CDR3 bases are TGTGCCAGCCAGGGGGTTAACTCCTACAATGAGCAGTTCTTC.